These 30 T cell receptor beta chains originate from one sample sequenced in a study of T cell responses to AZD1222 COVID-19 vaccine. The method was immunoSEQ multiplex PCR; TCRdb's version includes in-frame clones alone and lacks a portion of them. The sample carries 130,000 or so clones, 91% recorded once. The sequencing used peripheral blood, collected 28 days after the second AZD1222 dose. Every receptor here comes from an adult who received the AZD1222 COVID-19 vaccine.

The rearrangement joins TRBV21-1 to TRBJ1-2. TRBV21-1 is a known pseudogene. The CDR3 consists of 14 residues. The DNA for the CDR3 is TGTGCCAGCAGCAAAGTAGCCGGTCCGGGGGGCTACACCTTC. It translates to CASSKVAGPGGYTF.

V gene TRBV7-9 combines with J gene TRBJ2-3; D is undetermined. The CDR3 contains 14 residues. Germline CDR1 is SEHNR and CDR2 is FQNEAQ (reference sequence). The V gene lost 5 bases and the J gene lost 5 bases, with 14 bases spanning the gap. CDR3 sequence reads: CASSNAGPQDTQYF. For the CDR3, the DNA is TGTGCCAGCAGCAACGCCGGGCCGCAAGATACGCAGTATTTT.

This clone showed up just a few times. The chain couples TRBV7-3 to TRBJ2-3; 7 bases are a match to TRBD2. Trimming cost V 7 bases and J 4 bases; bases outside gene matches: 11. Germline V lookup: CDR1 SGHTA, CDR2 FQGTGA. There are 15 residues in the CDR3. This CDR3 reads CASTLWGRAADTQYF. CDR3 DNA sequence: TGTGCCAGCACCCTTTGGGGGAGGGCCGCAGATACGCAGTATTTT.

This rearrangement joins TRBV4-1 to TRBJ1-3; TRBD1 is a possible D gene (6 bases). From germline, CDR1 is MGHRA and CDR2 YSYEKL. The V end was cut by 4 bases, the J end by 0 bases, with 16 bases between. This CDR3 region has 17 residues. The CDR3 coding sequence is TGCGCCAGCAGCCTTCGCGGACAGCCTTTCTCTGGAAACACCATATATTTT. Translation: CASSLRGQPFSGNTIYF.

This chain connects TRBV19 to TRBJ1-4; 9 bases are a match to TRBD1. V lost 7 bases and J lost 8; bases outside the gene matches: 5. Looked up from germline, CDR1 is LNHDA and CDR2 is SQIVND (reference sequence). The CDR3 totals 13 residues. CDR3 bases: TGTGCCAGTACGGACAGGGGAAAAGAAAAACTGTTTTTT. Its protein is CASTDRGKEKLFF.

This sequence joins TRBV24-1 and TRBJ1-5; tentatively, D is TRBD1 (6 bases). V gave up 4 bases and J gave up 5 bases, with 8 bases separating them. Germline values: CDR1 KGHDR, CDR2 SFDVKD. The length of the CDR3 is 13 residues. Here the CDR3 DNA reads TGTGCCACCAGTGACGGACAGTATCAGCCCCAGCATTTT. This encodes CATSDGQYQPQHF.

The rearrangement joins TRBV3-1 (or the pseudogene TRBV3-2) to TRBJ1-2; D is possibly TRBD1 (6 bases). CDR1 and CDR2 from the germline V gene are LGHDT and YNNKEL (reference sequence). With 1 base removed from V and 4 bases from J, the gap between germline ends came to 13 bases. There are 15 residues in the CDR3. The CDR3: CASSQVGHPVYGYTF. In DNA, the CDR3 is TGTGCCAGCAGCCAAGTGGGACACCCAGTCTATGGCTACACCTTC.

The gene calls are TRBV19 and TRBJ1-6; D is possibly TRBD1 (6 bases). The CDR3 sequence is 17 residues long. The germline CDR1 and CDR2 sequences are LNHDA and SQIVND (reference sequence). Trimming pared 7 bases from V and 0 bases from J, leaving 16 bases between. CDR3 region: CASTSEGESSYNSPLHF. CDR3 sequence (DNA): TGTGCCAGTACCTCCGAGGGGGAGAGCTCCTATAATTCACCCCTCCACTTT.

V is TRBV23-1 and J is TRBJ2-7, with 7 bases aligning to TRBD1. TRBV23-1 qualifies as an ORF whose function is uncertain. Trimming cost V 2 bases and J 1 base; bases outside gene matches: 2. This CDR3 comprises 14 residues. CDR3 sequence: CASSQPDRSYEQYV. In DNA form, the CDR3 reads TGCGCCAGCAGTCAACCGGACAGGTCCTACGAGCAGTACGTC.

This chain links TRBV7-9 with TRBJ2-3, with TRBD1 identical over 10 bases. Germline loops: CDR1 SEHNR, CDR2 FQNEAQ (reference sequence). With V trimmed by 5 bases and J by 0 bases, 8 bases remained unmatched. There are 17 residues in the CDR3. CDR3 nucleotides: TGTGCCAGCAGCAAAGCAGGACAGGGGGTGAGCACAGATACGCAGTATTTT. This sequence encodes CASSKAGQGVSTDTQYF.

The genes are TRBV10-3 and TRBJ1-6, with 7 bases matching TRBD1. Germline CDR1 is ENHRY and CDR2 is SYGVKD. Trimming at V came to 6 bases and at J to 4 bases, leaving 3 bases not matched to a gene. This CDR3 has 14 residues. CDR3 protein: CAISPGQYNSPLHF. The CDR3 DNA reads TGTGCCATCAGCCCGGGACAGTATAATTCACCCCTCCACTTT.

Here the CDR3 DNA reads TGTGCCAGCAGCAGGACAGCATCGAACACCGGGGAGCTGTTTTTT. Translating it yields CASSRTASNTGELFF. The chain couples TRBV9 to TRBJ2-2; possibly TRBD1 for D (6 bases). CDR3 length: 15 residues. Trimming cost V 4 bases and J 0 bases, with 10 bases left between them. Germline V lookup: CDR1 SGDLS, CDR2 YYNGEE. The complete variable domain, with remaining parts taken from reference TRBV9 and TRBJ2-2, reads DSGVTQTPKHLITATGQRVTLRCSPRSGDLSVYWYQQSLDQGLQFLIQYYNGEERAKGNILERFSAQQFPDLHSELNLSSLELGDSALYFCASSRTASNTGELFFGEGSRLTVL.

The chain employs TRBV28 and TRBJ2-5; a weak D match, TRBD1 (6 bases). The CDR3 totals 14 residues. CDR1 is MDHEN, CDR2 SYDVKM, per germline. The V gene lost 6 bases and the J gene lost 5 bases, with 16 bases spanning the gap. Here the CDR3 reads CASSRGQPEETQYF. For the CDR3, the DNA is TGTGCCAGCAGCCGCGGACAGCCCGAGGAGACCCAGTACTTC.

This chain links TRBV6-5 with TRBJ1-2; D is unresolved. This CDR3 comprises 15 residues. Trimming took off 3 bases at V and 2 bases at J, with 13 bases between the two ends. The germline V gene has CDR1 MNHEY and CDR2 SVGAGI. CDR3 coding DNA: TGTGCCAGCAGTTATGTAGGGAGTTTAAACTATGGCTACACCTTC. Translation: CASSYVGSLNYGYTF.

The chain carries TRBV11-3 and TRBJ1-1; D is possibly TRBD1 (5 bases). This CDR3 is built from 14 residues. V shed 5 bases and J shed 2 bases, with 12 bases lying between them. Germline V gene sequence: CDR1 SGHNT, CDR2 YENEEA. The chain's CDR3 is CASSLGGDNTEAFF. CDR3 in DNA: TGTGCCAGCAGCCTAGGAGGGGATAACACTGAAGCTTTCTTT.

CDR3 residues: CASSLTGRANEKLFF. The CDR3 DNA is TGTGCCAGTAGCCTGACAGGGAGGGCTAATGAAAAACTGTTTTTT. The gene calls are TRBV19 and TRBJ1-4, with 7 bases matching TRBD1. V lost 6 bases and J lost 3; bases outside the gene matches: 7. The CDR3 consists of 15 residues. Germline V gene data show CDR1 as LNHDA and CDR2 as SQIVND (reference sequence).

For the CDR3, the DNA is TGTGCCAGTAGTCCCGGGACAGGGGACCCCGCTAACTATGGCTACACCTTC. This encodes CASSPGTGDPANYGYTF. This chain uses TRBV19 with TRBJ1-2, with TRBD1 matching over 10 bases. Germline CDR1 LNHDA, CDR2 SQIVND (reference sequence). The CDR3 consists of 17 residues. V lost 5 bases to trimming and J lost 0 bases; unmatched junction nucleotides: 9.

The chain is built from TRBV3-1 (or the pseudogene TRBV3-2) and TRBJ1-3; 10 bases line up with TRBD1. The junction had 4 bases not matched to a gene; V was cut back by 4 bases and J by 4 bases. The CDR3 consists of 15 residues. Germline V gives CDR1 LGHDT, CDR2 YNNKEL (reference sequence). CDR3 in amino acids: CASSPGTGAGNTIYF. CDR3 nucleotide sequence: TGTGCCAGCAGCCCCGGGACAGGGGCCGGAAACACCATATATTTT.

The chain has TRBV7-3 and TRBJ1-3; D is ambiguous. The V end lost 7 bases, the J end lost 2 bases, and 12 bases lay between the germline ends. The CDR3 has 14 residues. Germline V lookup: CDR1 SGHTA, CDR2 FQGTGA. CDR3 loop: CASTLREAGNTIYF. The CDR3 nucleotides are TGTGCCAGCACCCTAAGGGAGGCTGGAAACACCATATATTTT. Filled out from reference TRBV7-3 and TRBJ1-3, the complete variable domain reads GAGVSQTPSNKVTEKGKYVELRCDPISGHTALYWYRQSLGQGPEFLIYFQGTGAADDSGLPNDRFFAVRPEGSVSTLKIQRTERGDSAVYLCASTLREAGNTIYFGEGSWLTVV.

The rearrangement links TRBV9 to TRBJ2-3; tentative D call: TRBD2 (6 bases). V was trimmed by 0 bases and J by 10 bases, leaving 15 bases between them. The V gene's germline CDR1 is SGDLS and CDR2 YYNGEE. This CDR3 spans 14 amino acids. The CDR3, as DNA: TGTGCCAGCAGCGTAGTATCCTCTAGCGTTCCGCAGTATTTT. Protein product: CASSVVSSSVPQYF.

The CDR3 loop is CASSIQGYNSPLHF. In DNA, the CDR3 is TGTGCCAGCAGCATACAGGGGTATAATTCACCCCTCCACTTT. The chain carries TRBV7-2 and TRBJ1-6; the match to TRBD1 covers 7 bases. The CDR3 has 14 residues. V was pared by 5 bases and J by 4 bases, with 2 bases of the junction left unmatched. Germline assignment: CDR1 SGHTA and CDR2 FQGNSA.

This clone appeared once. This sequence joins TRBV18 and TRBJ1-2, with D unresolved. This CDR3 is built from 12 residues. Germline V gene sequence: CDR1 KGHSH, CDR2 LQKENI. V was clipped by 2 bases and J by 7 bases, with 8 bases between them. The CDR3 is CASSPKLTGYTF. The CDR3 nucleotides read TGTGCCAGCTCACCAAAGTTGACTGGCTACACCTTC.

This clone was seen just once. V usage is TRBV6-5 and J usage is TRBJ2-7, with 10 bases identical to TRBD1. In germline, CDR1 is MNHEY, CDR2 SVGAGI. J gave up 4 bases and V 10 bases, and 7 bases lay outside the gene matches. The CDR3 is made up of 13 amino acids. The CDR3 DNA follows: TGTGCCACCAGGCCGGGACAGGGGTACGAGCAGTACTTC. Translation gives CATRPGQGYEQYF.

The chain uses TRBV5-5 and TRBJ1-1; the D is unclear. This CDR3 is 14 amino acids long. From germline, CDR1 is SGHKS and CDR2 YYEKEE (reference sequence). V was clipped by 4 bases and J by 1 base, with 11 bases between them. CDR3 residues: CASSLLQPNTEAFF. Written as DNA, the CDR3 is TGTGCCAGCAGCCTCTTGCAGCCGAACACTGAAGCTTTCTTT.

In DNA form, the CDR3 reads TGCGCCAGCAGCCTTGCCGGGACAGGGGGCGGCGAAAAACTGTTTTTT. Translating gives CASSLAGTGGGEKLFF. The V and J genes are TRBV5-1 and TRBJ1-4, with 12 bases identical to TRBD1. V was clipped by 4 bases and J by 8 bases; unmatched bases: 9. The CDR3 is made up of 16 amino acids. Germline CDR1 SGHRS, CDR2 YFSETQ.

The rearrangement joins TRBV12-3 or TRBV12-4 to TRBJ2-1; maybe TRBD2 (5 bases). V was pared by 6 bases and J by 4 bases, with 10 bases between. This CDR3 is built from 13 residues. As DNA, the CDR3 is TGTGCCAGCAGCCCGGACTTATACAATGAGCAGTTCTTC. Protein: CASSPDLYNEQFF.

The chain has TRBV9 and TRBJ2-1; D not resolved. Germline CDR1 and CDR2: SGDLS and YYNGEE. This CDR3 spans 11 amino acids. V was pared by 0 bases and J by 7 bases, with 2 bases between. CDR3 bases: TGTGCCAGCAGCGTAGCTAATGAGCAGTTCTTC. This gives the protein CASSVANEQFF.

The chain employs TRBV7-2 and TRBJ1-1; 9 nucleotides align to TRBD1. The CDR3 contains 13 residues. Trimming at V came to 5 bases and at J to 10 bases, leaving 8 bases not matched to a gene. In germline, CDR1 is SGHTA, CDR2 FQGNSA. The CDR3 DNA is TGTGCCAGCAGCGTCCGGGACAGGGATACAGCTTTCTTT. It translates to CASSVRDRDTAFF.

The CDR3 protein is CAISRSDTHEQFF. The CDR3 DNA sequence: TGTGCCATCAGTCGGTCCGACACCCATGAGCAGTTCTTC. The chain joins TRBV10-3 to TRBJ2-1, with D unresolved. The CDR3 runs 13 residues. Germline V gene sequence: CDR1 ENHRY, CDR2 SYGVKD. Trimming removed 5 bases from V and 8 bases from J, with 13 bases in between.

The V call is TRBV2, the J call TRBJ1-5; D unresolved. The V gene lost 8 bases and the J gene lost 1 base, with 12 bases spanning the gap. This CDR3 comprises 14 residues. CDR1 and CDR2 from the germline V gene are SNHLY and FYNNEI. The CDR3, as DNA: TGTGCCAGCGATACCGAGGACAGCAATCAGCCCCAGCATTTT. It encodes CASDTEDSNQPQHF.